This T cell receptor beta chain emerged from a study of blood T cell repertoires in COVID-19. Germline loops: CDR1 SGHVS, CDR2 FQNEAQ. V was cut by 0 bases and J by 1 base, with 4 bases left in between. The CDR3 contains 13 residues. Authors' data handling: Amplified reference gene primers provided the basis for estimating nucleated cell counts. This table comes from immunoSEQ multiplex PCR, and its TCRdb copy is limited to in-frame clones, with some not included. V and J calls and clone size are copied from that table; D and trimming were computed from the DNA. The repertoire consists of some 500,000 clones, with about 88% occurring once and the leading ten covering 7.5% to 9.5%. Patients from Seattle were sampled longitudinally, starting during active infection.

The origin of this receptor is a woman in her forties or fifties with COVID-19, enrolled during active disease. The sample taken for sequencing was peripheral blood. This chain joins TRBV7-8 and TRBJ2-7; D ambiguous. Here the CDR3 reads CASSLARSYEQYF. The DNA of the CDR3 is TGTGCCAGCAGCTTAGCGAGGTCCTACGAGCAGTACTTC.